This passage covers 30 T cell receptor beta chains from one sample sequenced in a study of beta chain features in type 1 diabetes. Since all of the isolated RNA was reverse transcribed, expressed TCRB transcripts were what got sequenced. Produced via immunoSEQ multiplex PCR; TCRdb's table is partial and in-frame only. The table lists roughly 300,000 clones, 12% to 15% of them singletons, with 6.7% in the top ten. Sequenced: central memory CD4+ T cells from blood. These receptors all come from a young man in good health.

This clone has only a few counts. The chain carries TRBV19 and TRBJ2-4, with TRBD1 matching 7 bases. After removal of 3 bases from V and 4 bases from J, the junction contained 3 bases not matched to a gene. Germline loops: CDR1 LNHDA, CDR2 SQIVND (reference sequence). CDR3 length: 14 residues. As DNA, the CDR3 is TGTGCCAGTAGTATCCGGGACAGTAAAAACATTCAGTACTTC. Its translation is CASSIRDSKNIQYF.

The chain joins TRBV7-2 to TRBJ1-2, with D maybe TRBD1 (5 bases). Germline CDR1 SGHTA, CDR2 FQGNSA. This CDR3 comprises 12 residues. Trimming took 3 bases from V and 8 from J, leaving 10 bases between them. The CDR3 DNA is TGTGCCAGCAGCTTCCCGACAGACGGCTACACCTTC. It codes for CASSFPTDGYTF.

In its sample, this clone was seen many times. This chain joins TRBV5-1 and TRBJ2-1, with 9 bases aligning to TRBD1. The trim removed 1 base at V and 6 bases at J, leaving 11 bases unmatched. The CDR3 covers 17 residues. CDR1 and CDR2 from the germline V gene are SGHRS and YFSETQ. The CDR3 nucleotides are TGCGCCAGCAGCTTGTCCCCACAGGGGGCCGGGGGCAATGAGCAGTTCTTC. This translates into CASSLSPQGAGGNEQFF. The full variable domain, its missing parts supplied by reference TRBV5-1 and TRBJ2-1, is KAGVTQTPRYLIKTRGQQVTLSCSPISGHRSVSWYQQTPGQGLQFLFEYFSETQRNKGNFPGRFSGRQFSNSRSEMNVSTLELGDSALYLCASSLSPQGAGGNEQFFGPGTRLTVL.

The chain employs TRBV10-3 and TRBJ2-7, with D perhaps being TRBD1 or TRBD2 (5 bases each). Trimming shortened V by 5 bases and J by 2 bases, and 13 bases separated the two germline ends. This CDR3 has 14 residues. Germline CDR1 and CDR2: ENHRY and SYGVKD. The CDR3 region is CAISRDLPTYEQYV. The CDR3 DNA reads TGTGCCATCAGTAGGGACCTCCCTACCTACGAGCAGTACGTC.

This clone was seen a few times. The chain uses TRBV4-3 and TRBJ1-6; a possible D gene is TRBD1 (6 bases). In germline, CDR1 is LGHNA, CDR2 YSLEER. This CDR3 has 15 amino acids. Deletions cut 0 bases from V and 7 bases from J, with 10 bases between. The CDR3 region has the DNA TGCGCCAGCAGCCAAGATAGGACAGCGAATTCACCCCTCCACTTT. Translating gives CASSQDRTANSPLHF.

This clone showed up many times. The chain has TRBV7-9 and TRBJ2-3; 7 bases map to TRBD1. The length of the CDR3 is 12 residues. Germline CDR1 and CDR2: SEHNR and FQNEAQ (reference sequence). V shed 5 bases and J 11 bases; nucleotides not matched to a gene: 7. The CDR3 loop is CASSLEGAEQYF. The DNA for the CDR3 is TGTGCCAGCAGCCTCGAGGGGGCCGAGCAGTATTTT.

This clone was seen more than once but under ten times. V is TRBV9 and J is TRBJ1-2, with D perhaps matching TRBD1 (5 bases). The germline CDR1 and CDR2 sequences are SGDLS and YYNGEE. V lost 4 bases and J lost 8, with 18 bases in between. CDR3 length: 14 residues. DNA for the CDR3: TGTGCCAGCAGCCAAGAACCTGGGGCGCGGGGCTACACCTTC. Residues: CASSQEPGARGYTF.

A few counts support this clone. This chain links TRBV7-3 with TRBJ2-3; D might be TRBD2 (6 bases). Looked up from germline, CDR1 is SGHTA and CDR2 is FQGTGA. The CDR3 sequence is 14 residues long. V was clipped by 2 bases and J by 3 bases, with 9 bases between them. CDR3 protein: CASSLLGGTDTQYF. The CDR3, as DNA: TGTGCCAGCAGCTTACTCGGGGGTACAGATACGCAGTATTTT. The full variable domain, with the rest looked up from reference TRBV7-3 and TRBJ2-3, is GAGVSQTPSNKVTEKGKYVELRCDPISGHTALYWYRQSLGQGPEFLIYFQGTGAADDSGLPNDRFFAVRPEGSVSTLKIQRTERGDSAVYLCASSLLGGTDTQYFGPGTRLTVL.

This clone was counted a few times. This sample also contains other DNA sequences that code for the same CDR3. The rearrangement joins TRBV4-2 to TRBJ2-2; D tentatively fits TRBD1 or TRBD2 (5 bases each). The CDR3 extends over 14 amino acids. Between the trimmed V and J ends, which lost 0 bases and 5 bases, there was a span of 7 bases. Germline V gene sequence: CDR1 LGHNA, CDR2 YNFKEQ. The CDR3 region has the DNA TGTGCCAGCAGCCAAGAGGGGGATACCGGGGAGCTGTTTTTT. Protein product: CASSQEGDTGELFF.

This clone was seen a handful of times. The same CDR3 can be traced to other DNA sequences in this sample. CDR3 sequence: CASSSGGNNEQFF. As DNA, the CDR3 is TGTGCCAGCAGTAGCGGGGGAAACAATGAGCAGTTCTTC. V and J are TRBV7-3 and TRBJ2-1; 9 bases line up with TRBD2. The junction had 2 bases not matched to a gene; V was cut back by 6 bases and J by 5 bases. The CDR3 is 13 amino acids. Germline V gene lookup returns CDR1 SGHTA and CDR2 FQGTGA. Using reference TRBV7-3 and TRBJ2-1 for the parts outside the CDR3, the full variable domain is GAGVSQTPSNKVTEKGKYVELRCDPISGHTALYWYRQSLGQGPEFLIYFQGTGAADDSGLPNDRFFAVRPEGSVSTLKIQRTERGDSAVYLCASSSGGNNEQFFGPGTRLTVL.

V is TRBV14 and J is TRBJ2-4; perhaps TRBD2 as D (7 bases). Looked up from germline, CDR1 is SGHDN and CDR2 is FVKESK. Deletions cut 1 base from V and 12 bases from J, with 16 bases between. CDR3 length: 14 residues. The CDR3 bases are TGTGCCAGCAGCCAAGCCCGAGGGGGGGCCGGTCAGTACTTC. Translation gives CASSQARGGAGQYF. Together with reference TRBV14 and TRBJ2-4, the CDR3 gives the full variable domain: EAGVTQFPSHSVIEKGQTVTLRCDPISGHDNLYWYRRVMGKEIKFLLHFVKESKQDESGMPNNRFLAERTGGTYSTLKVQPAELEDSGVYFCASSQARGGAGQYFGAGTRLSVL.

This clone was observed a few times. The chain employs TRBV5-4 and TRBJ2-5; 10 nucleotides align to TRBD2. Trimming removed 2 bases from V and 5 bases from J; junction bases left unmatched: 9. Germline assignment: CDR1 SGHNT and CDR2 YYREEE (reference sequence). This CDR3 comprises 16 residues. The CDR3 DNA is TGTGCCAGCAGCTTCCCAACTAGCGGGGCGATGGAGACCCAGTACTTC. As protein: CASSFPTSGAMETQYF.

V and J are TRBV5-1 and TRBJ1-2; no clear D gene. V was trimmed by 0 bases and J by 8 bases, leaving 5 bases between them. The CDR3 spans 11 residues. In germline, CDR1 is SGHRS, CDR2 YFSETQ. For the CDR3, the DNA is TGCGCCAGCAGCTTGGATCGGGGCTACACCTTC. Residues: CASSLDRGYTF.

This clone has just one count. The V gene is TRBV11-2, the J gene TRBJ1-1, with no clear D. Looked up from germline, CDR1 is SGHAT and CDR2 is FQNNGV. The CDR3 has 16 amino acids. Trimming cost V 6 bases and J 0 bases, with 17 bases left between them. Here the CDR3 DNA reads TGTGCCAGCAGGCAGTGGGGAGCCCTCATGAACACTGAAGCTTTCTTT. Translating gives CASRQWGALMNTEAFF.

This rearrangement joins TRBV2 to TRBJ1-2; D is perhaps TRBD1 (6 bases). Per the germline V gene, CDR1 is SNHLY and CDR2 is FYNNEI. The CDR3 totals 13 residues. The V and J ends lost 5 bases and 5 bases respectively, with 12 bases between them. CDR3: CASSRTEQYGYTF. DNA for the CDR3: TGTGCCAGCAGTCGGACAGAACAATATGGCTACACCTTC.

The chain combines TRBV10-2 with TRBJ1-2; 9 nucleotides line up with TRBD1. The J segment lost 6 bases and the V segment lost 2 bases, leaving 1 base of the junction unmatched. The CDR3 length is 13 residues. Germline CDR1 WSHSY, CDR2 SAAADI. The CDR3 region has the DNA TGCGCCAGCAGTGAGCGGACAGGGGATGGCTACACCTTC. Amino acid sequence: CASSERTGDGYTF.

The chain employs TRBV11-3 and TRBJ2-3, with D unclear. Germline V gives CDR1 SGHNT, CDR2 YENEEA. V shed 3 bases and J shed 1 base, with 5 bases lying between them. The CDR3 contains 13 residues. The CDR3 here is CASSFGGTDTQYF. The DNA of the CDR3 is TGTGCCAGCAGCTTTGGTGGCACAGATACGCAGTATTTT.

V and J are TRBV7-9 and TRBJ1-2; a weak D match, TRBD1 (6 bases). CDR1 SEHNR and CDR2 FQNEAQ come from the germline V gene (reference sequence). The CDR3 is 15 amino acids. V was pared by 2 bases and J by 6 bases, with 16 bases between. In DNA, the CDR3 is TGTGCCAGCAGCTTACTTCCAGGGGCGCGGGATGGCTACACCTTC. It is translated as CASSLLPGARDGYTF.

The J gene is TRBJ1-2, the V gene TRBV5-4; possibly TRBD1 for D (5 bases). V dropped 0 bases and J dropped 3 bases, with 9 bases sitting between them. This CDR3 has 14 amino acids. The germline V gene encodes CDR1 SGHNT and CDR2 YYREEE (reference sequence). The CDR3 loop reads CASSLEGSHYGYTF. As DNA, the CDR3 is TGTGCCAGCAGCTTGGAGGGGTCCCACTATGGCTACACCTTC.

This chain uses TRBV7-3 with TRBJ2-3, with a weak D call TRBD2 (6 bases). The CDR3 totals 16 residues. V lost 1 base and J lost 4, with 15 bases in between. CDR1 is SGHTA, CDR2 FQGTGA, per germline. The CDR3 bases are TGTGCCAGCAGCTTAAGTAGCGGAGGTTCCGCAGATACGCAGTATTTT. Amino acids: CASSLSSGGSADTQYF.

This clone turned up a few times. The rearrangement uses TRBV18 and TRBJ2-3; tentatively, D is TRBD1 (6 bases). The germline V and J ends were trimmed by 5 bases and 2 bases, with 14 bases remaining between them. This CDR3 spans 15 amino acids. Per germline, CDR1 KGHSH and CDR2 LQKENI. For the CDR3, the DNA is TGTGCCAGCTCATCGAGGACAGCCTTCACAGATACGCAGTATTTT. Encoded protein: CASSSRTAFTDTQYF. Complete variable domain (other parts from reference TRBV18 and TRBJ2-3): NAGVMQNPRHLVRRRGQEARLRCSPMKGHSHVYWYRQLPEEGLKFMVYLQKENIIDESGMPKERFSAEFPKEGPSILRIQQVVRGDSAAYFCASSSRTAFTDTQYFGPGTRLTVL.

The gene calls are TRBV5-1 and TRBJ2-2; 7 nucleotides agree with TRBD2. The CDR3 length is 17 residues. In germline, CDR1 is SGHRS, CDR2 YFSETQ. Trimming cost V 1 base and J 3 bases; bases outside gene matches: 9. CDR3 bases: TGCGCCAGCAGCTTGTGGACGAGCGGGACCGACACCGGGGAGCTGTTTTTT. It yields the protein CASSLWTSGTDTGELFF.

The chain couples TRBV28 to TRBJ1-2; D is possibly TRBD1 (5 bases). Per the germline V gene, CDR1 is MDHEN and CDR2 is SYDVKM. The length of the CDR3 is 14 residues. V was shortened by 2 bases and J by 6 bases, with 13 bases between the two germline ends. Here the CDR3 reads CASSLVGGSNGYTF. Written as DNA, the CDR3 is TGTGCCAGCAGTTTAGTGGGGGGATCGAATGGCTACACCTTC.

This clone was seen many times. The chain links TRBV14 to TRBJ2-5; TRBD2 matches 8 bases. Germline trimming cut 4 bases from V and 4 bases from J; bases unmatched to any gene: 8. The length of the CDR3 is 15 residues. CDR1 and CDR2 from the germline V gene are SGHDN and FVKESK. DNA of the CDR3: TGTGCCAGCAGCCTCCTAGCGGGTGGGCTAGAGACCCAGTACTTC. This sequence encodes CASSLLAGGLETQYF.

The rearrangement links TRBV7-9 to TRBJ2-2; possible D gene TRBD2, 5 bases. V was trimmed by 4 bases and J by 4 bases, leaving 19 bases between them. Germline CDR1 reads SEHNR; CDR2 reads FQNEAQ (reference sequence). The CDR3 has 17 amino acids. CDR3 in amino acids: CASSSKAGETLTGELFF. The CDR3 bases are TGTGCCAGCAGCTCCAAGGCCGGGGAAACCCTCACCGGGGAGCTGTTTTTT. Based on the CDR3 plus reference TRBV7-9 and TRBJ2-2, the full variable domain is DTGVSQNPRHKITKRGQNVTFRCDPISEHNRLYWYRQTLGQGPEFLTYFQNEAQLEKSRLLSDRFSAERPKGSFSTLEIQRTEQGDSAMYLCASSSKAGETLTGELFFGEGSRLTVL.

This clone was detected only a few times. The V and J genes are TRBV7-9 and TRBJ1-2; possibly TRBD1 for D (5 bases). CDR1 and CDR2 (germline): SEHNR, FQNEAQ (reference sequence). The V end lost 5 bases, the J end lost 13 bases, and 14 bases lay between the germline ends. The CDR3 is made up of 11 amino acids. The DNA of the CDR3 is TGTGCCAGCAGCGCGGGGGTCGGGGTCACCTTC. This gives the protein CASSAGVGVTF.

The chain recombines TRBV6-1 with TRBJ1-2, with D possibly being TRBD1 (5 bases). The CDR3 extends over 15 amino acids. Looked up from germline, CDR1 is MNHNS and CDR2 is SASEGT. Trimming cost V 5 bases and J 8 bases, with 21 bases left between them. CDR3 region: CASSSTWVPGPGYTF. The CDR3 region has the DNA TGTGCCAGCAGTTCCACTTGGGTTCCAGGGCCCGGCTACACCTTC.

The genes are TRBV7-2 and TRBJ1-2; the D is unclear. This CDR3 comprises 16 residues. V lost 5 bases and J lost 3, with 19 bases in between. The germline CDR1 and CDR2 sequences are SGHTA and FQGNSA. The CDR3: CASSVGPRNSHYGYTF. In nucleotides, the CDR3 is TGTGCCAGCAGCGTAGGGCCCAGAAACAGCCACTATGGCTACACCTTC.

This clone has only a few counts. This sequence joins TRBV19 and TRBJ2-5; 7 bases are a match to TRBD2. From germline, CDR1 is LNHDA and CDR2 SQIVND (reference sequence). The CDR3 is 14 amino acids. V trimming: 5 bases; J trimming: 5 bases; junction bases outside the gene matches: 8. CDR3 nucleotide sequence: TGTGCCAGTAGTCCCCCGGGAGGACGCGAGACCCAGTACTTC. Translated, it gives CASSPPGGRETQYF.

V is TRBV7-2 and J is TRBJ1-2; no firm D call. Trimming took off 6 bases at V and 7 bases at J, with 12 bases between the two ends. CDR3 size: 12 residues. Per the germline V gene, CDR1 is SGHTA and CDR2 is FQGNSA. This CDR3 is CASSHPGVGYTF. In DNA, the CDR3 is TGTGCCAGCAGTCATCCCGGGGTTGGCTACACCTTC.